Below are 2 T cell receptor beta chains sequenced from a single sample in a study of T cells in Graves' hyperthyroidism and ophthalmopathy. It was RNA transcripts that yielded the amplified TCR beta CDR3 regions. A set of HTBI primers served as the primers for a first-round RT-PCR of the TCR CDR3. TCRdb reprocessed the multiplex PCR reads with MiXCR, giving one entry per CDR3 protein. The data show roughly 500,000 distinct CDR3 sequences, over 45% seen once. Material for sequencing was peripheral blood or thyroid tissue (not recorded which). The receptor set was obtained from an adult woman with Graves' disease, either hyperthyroidism or ophthalmopathy (not recorded which).

This chain uses TRBV7-6 with TRBJ1-4; D remains ambiguous. V lost 5 bases and J lost 8, with 33 bases in between. Looked up from germline, CDR1 is SGHVS and CDR2 is FNYEAQ. CDR3 length: 20 residues. The CDR3 sequence: CASSPPSGSYEQYFLEKLFF. The CDR3 nucleotides read TGTGCCAGCAGCCCCCCTTCGGGTTCCTACGAGCAGTACTTTCTGGAAAAACTGTTTTTT.

This clonotype was observed a few times. This chain joins TRBV7-9 and TRBJ2-7; 8 nucleotides align to TRBD1. The CDR3 is made up of 15 amino acids. Unmatched junction bases numbered 11, after V lost 5 bases and J lost 5 bases. The germline CDR1 and CDR2 sequences are SEHNR and FQNEAQ (reference sequence). CDR3 loop: CASSRSGGVVDEQYF. In nucleotides, the CDR3 is TGTGCCAGCAGCCGATCAGGGGGCGTCGTCGACGAGCAGTACTTC.